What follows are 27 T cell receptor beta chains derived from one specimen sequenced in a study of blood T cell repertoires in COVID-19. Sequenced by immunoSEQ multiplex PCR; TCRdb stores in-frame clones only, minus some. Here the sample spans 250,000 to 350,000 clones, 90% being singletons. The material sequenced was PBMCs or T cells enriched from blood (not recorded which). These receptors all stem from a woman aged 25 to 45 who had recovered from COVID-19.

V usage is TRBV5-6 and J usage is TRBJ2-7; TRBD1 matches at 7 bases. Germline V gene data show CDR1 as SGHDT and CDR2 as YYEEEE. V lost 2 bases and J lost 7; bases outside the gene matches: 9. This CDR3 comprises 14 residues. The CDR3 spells CASSFTDRVGEQYF. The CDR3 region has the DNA TGTGCCAGCAGCTTTACAGACAGGGTGGGGGAGCAGTACTTC.

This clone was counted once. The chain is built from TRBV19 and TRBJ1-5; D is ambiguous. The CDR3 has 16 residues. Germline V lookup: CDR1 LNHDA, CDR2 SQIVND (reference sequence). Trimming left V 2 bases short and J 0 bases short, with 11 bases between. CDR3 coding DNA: TGTGCCAGTAGTATAAGAGCGGGGAATAGCAATCAGCCCCAGCATTTT. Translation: CASSIRAGNSNQPQHF.

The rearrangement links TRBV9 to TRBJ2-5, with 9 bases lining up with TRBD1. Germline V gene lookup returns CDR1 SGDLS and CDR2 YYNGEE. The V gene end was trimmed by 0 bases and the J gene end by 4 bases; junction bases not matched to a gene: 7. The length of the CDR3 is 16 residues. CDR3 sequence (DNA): TGTGCCAGCAGCGTAGACTCGGACAGGGGCGGAGAGACCCAGTACTTC. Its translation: CASSVDSDRGGETQYF.

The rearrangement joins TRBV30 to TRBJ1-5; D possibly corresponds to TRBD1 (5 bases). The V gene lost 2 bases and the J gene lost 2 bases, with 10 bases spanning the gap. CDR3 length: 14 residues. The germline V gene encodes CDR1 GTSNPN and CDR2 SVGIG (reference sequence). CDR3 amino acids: CAWSPPGGNQPQHF. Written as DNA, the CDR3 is TGTGCCTGGAGTCCTCCGGGGGGCAATCAGCCCCAGCATTTT.

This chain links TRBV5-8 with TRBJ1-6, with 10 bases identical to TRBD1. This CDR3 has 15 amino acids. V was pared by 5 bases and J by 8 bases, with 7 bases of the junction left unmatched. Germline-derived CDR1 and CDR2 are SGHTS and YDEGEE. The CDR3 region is CASSQWTGGYSPLHF. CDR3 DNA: TGTGCCAGCAGTCAGTGGACAGGGGGGTATTCACCCCTCCACTTT.

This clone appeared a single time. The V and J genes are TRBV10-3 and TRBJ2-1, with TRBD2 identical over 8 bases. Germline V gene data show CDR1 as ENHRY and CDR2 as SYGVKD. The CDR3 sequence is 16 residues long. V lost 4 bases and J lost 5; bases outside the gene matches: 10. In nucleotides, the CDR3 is TGTGCCATCAGTGGAGCGGGGGTTATATTTAACAATGAGCAGTTCTTC. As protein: CAISGAGVIFNNEQFF.

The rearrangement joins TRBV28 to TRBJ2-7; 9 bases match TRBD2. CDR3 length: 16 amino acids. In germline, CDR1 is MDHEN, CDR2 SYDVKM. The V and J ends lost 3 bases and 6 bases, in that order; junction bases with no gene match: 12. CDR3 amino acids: CASSFSGTSRLGEQYF. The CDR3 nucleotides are TGTGCCAGCAGTTTCTCGGGGACTAGCCGTCTAGGCGAGCAGTACTTC.

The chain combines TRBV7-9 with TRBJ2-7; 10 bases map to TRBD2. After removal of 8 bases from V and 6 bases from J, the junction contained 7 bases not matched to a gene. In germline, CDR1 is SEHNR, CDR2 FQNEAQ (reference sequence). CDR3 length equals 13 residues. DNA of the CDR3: TGTGCCAGCGGGGCTAGCGGGAGAATCGAGCAGTACTTC. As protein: CASGASGRIEQYF.

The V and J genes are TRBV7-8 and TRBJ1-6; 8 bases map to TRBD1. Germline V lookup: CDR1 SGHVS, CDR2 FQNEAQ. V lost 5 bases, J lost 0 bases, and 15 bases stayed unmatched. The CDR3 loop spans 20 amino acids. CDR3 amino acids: CASSVRAGGASSSYNSPLHF. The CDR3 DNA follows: TGTGCCAGCAGCGTCAGGGCAGGGGGCGCCTCCAGCTCCTATAATTCACCCCTCCACTTT. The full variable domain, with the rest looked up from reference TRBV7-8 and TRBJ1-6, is GAGVSQSPRYKVAKRGQDVALRCDPISGHVSLFWYQQALGQGPEFLTYFQNEAQLDKSGLPSDRFFAERPEGSVSTLKIQRTQQEDSAVYLCASSVRAGGASSSYNSPLHFGNGTRLTVT.

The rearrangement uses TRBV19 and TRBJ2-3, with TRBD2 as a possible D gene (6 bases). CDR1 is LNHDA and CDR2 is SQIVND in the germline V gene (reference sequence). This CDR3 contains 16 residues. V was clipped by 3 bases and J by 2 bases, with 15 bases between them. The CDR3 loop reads CASSISWGGLTDTQYF. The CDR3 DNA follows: TGTGCCAGTAGTATTTCCTGGGGAGGACTCACAGATACGCAGTATTTT. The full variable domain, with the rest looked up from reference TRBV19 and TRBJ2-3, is DGGITQSPKYLFRKEGQNVTLSCEQNLNHDAMYWYRQDPGQGLRLIYYSQIVNDFQKGDIAEGYSVSREKKESFPLTVTSAQKNPTAFYLCASSISWGGLTDTQYFGPGTRLTVL.

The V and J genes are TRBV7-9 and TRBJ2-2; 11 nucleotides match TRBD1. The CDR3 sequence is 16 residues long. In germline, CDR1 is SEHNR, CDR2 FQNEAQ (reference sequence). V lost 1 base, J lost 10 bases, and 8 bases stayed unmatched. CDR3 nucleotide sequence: TGTGCCAGCAGCTTAGGGACAGGGGGCTATGGCGAGGAGCTGTTTTTT. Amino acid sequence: CASSLGTGGYGEELFF.

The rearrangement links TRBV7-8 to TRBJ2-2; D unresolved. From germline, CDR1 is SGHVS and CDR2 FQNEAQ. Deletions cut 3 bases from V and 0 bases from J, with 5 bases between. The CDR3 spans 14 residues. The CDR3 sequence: CASSFPANTGELFF. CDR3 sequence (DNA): TGTGCCAGCAGCTTTCCGGCGAACACCGGGGAGCTGTTTTTT.

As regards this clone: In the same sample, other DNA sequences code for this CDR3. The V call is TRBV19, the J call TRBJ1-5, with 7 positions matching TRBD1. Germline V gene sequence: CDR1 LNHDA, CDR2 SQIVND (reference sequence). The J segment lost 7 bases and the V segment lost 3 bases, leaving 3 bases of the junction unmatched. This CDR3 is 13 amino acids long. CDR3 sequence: CASSIGQEQPQHF. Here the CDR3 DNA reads TGTGCCAGTAGTATCGGACAGGAGCAGCCCCAGCATTTT.

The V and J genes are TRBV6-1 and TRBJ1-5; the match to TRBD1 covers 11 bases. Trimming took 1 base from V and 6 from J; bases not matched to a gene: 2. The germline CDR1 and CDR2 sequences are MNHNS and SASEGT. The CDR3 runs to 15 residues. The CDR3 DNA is TGTGCCAGCAGTGAAGGCGGGACAGGGGGTCAGCCCCAGCATTTT. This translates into CASSEGGTGGQPQHF.

The CDR3 loop is CASSFVSGANVLTF. Written as DNA, the CDR3 is TGTGCCAGCAGTTTCGTCTCTGGGGCCAACGTCCTGACTTTC. V usage is TRBV28 and J usage is TRBJ2-6; D remains unclear. With 3 bases removed from V and 0 bases from J, the gap between germline ends came to 3 bases. The CDR3 contains 14 residues. Germline CDR1 is MDHEN and CDR2 is SYDVKM.

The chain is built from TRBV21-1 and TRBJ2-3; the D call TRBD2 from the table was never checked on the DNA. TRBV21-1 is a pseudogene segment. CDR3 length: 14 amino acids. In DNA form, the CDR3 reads TGTGCCAGCAGTCCTAGCGACCAAACAGATACGCAGTATTTT. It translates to CASSPSDQTDTQYF.

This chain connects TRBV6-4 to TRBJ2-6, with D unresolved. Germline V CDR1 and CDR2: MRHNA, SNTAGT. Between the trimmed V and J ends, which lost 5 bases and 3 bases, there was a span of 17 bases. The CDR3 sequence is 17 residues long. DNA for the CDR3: TGTGCCAGCAGTCCTGCCTCCGTAGATATTGGGGCCAACGTCCTGACTTTC. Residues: CASSPASVDIGANVLTF.

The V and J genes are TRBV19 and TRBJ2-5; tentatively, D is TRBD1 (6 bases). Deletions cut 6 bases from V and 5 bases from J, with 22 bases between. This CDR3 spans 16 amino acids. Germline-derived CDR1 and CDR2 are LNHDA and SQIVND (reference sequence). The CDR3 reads CASRPTHRAFGETQYF. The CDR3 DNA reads TGTGCCAGTAGGCCCACCCACAGGGCCTTCGGTGAGACCCAGTACTTC. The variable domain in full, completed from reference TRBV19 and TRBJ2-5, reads DGGITQSPKYLFRKEGQNVTLSCEQNLNHDAMYWYRQDPGQGLRLIYYSQIVNDFQKGDIAEGYSVSREKKESFPLTVTSAQKNPTAFYLCASRPTHRAFGETQYFGPGTRLLVL.

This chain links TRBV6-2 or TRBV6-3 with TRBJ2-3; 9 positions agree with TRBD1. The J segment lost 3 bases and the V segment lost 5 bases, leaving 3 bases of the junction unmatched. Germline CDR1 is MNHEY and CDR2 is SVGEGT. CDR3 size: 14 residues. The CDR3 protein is CASSMDRGTDTQYF. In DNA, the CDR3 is TGTGCCAGCAGTATGGACAGGGGAACAGATACGCAGTATTTT.

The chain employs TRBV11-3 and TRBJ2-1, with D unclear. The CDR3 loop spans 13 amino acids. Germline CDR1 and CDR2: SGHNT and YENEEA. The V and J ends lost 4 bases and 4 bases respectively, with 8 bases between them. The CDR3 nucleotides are TGTGCCAGCAGCTCCACGGGTTACAATGAGCAGTTCTTC. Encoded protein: CASSSTGYNEQFF.

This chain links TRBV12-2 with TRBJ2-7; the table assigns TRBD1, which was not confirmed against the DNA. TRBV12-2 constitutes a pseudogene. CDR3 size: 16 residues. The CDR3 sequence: CASRLTDRVTDYEQYF. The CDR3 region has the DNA TGTGCAAGTCGCTTAACTGACAGGGTAACGGACTACGAGCAGTACTTC.

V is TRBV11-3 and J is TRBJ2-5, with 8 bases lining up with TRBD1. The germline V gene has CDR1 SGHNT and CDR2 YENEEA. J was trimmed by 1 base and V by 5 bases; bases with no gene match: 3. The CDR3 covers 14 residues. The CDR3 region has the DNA TGTGCCAGCAGCCTCGGGACAGGCCAAGAGACCCAGTACTTC. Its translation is CASSLGTGQETQYF.

CDR3 protein: CASSYGGNQPQHF. The CDR3 nucleotides are TGCGCCAGCAGCTACGGTGGCAATCAGCCCCAGCATTTT. The rearrangement uses TRBV5-1 and TRBJ1-5; no firm D call. From germline, CDR1 is SGHRS and CDR2 YFSETQ. This CDR3 spans 13 amino acids. The germline V and J ends were trimmed by 3 bases and 2 bases, with 6 bases remaining between them.

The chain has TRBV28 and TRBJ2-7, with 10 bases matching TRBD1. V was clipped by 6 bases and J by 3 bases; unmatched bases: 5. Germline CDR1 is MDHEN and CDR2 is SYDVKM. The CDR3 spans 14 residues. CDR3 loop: CASRGQGSHYEQYF. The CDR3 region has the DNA TGTGCCAGCAGGGGACAGGGGTCTCACTACGAGCAGTACTTC.

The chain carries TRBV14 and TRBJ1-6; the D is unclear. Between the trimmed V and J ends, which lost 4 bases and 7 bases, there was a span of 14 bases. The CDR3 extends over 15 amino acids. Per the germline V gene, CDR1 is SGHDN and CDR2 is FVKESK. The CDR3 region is CASSPQAELNSPLHF. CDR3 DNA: TGTGCCAGCAGCCCCCAAGCGGAGCTCAATTCACCCCTCCACTTT.

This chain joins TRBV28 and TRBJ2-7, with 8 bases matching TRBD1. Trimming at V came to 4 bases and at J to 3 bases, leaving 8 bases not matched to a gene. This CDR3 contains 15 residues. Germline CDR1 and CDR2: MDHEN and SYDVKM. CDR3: CASSSPPGGNYEQYF. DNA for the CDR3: TGTGCCAGCAGTTCACCCCCAGGGGGCAACTACGAGCAGTACTTC.

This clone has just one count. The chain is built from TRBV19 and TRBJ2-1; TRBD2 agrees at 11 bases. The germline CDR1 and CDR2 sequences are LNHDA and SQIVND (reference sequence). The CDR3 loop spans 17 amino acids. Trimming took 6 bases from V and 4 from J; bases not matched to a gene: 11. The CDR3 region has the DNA TGTGCCAGTAGCGAGACTAGCGGGACGTTACGATACAATGAGCAGTTCTTC. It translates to CASSETSGTLRYNEQFF.